This T cell receptor beta chain was observed in a study of T-cell memory formation after mild COVID-19. Study-level findings and limits: CD4+ contracting clones were found mainly in CM and EM, and CD8+ ones in EMRA. Some responding clones appeared in pre-infection memory, suggesting cross-reactive memory joined.

This clonotype was observed once. Antigen unknown. A single record per CDR3 protein comes from TCRdb applying MiXCR to the 5' RACE reads. This table holds roughly 600,000 distinct CDR3 sequences, around 17% found once. Germline V gene lookup returns CDR1 LNHNV and CDR2 YYDKDF (reference sequence). V lost 0 bases to trimming and J lost 0 bases, with 14 bases between them. The CDR3 runs to 17 residues. The gene calls are TRBV15 and TRBJ1-2, with D perhaps matching TRBD1 (6 bases). The sample consisted of PBMCs or a T cell subset sorted from them (not recorded which). The clonotype comes from an adult woman who had mild COVID-19 (a few samples of this study predate the infection). Cell type and time point are not known. CDR3 coding DNA: TGTGCCACCAGCAGAGAGTTGAGGGACACAACTAACTATGGCTACACCTTC. Amino acid sequence: CATSRELRDTTNYGYTF. The complete variable domain, with remaining parts taken from reference TRBV15 and TRBJ1-2, reads DAMVIQNPRYQVTQFGKPVTLSCSQTLNHNVMYWYQQKSSQAPKLLFHYYDKDFNNEADTPDNFQSRRPNTSFCFLDIRSPGLGDTAMYLCATSRELRDTTNYGYTFGSGTRLTVV.